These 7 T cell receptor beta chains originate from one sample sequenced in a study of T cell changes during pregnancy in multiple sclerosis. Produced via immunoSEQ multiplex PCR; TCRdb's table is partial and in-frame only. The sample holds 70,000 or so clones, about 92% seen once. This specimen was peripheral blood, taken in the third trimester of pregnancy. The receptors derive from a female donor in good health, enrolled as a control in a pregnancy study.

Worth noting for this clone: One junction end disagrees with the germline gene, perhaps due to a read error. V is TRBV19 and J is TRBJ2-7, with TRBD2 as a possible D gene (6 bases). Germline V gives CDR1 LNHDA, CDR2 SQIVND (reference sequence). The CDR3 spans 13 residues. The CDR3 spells CASCIGGTGEQYF. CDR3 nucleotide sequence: TGTGCCAGTTGTATTGGCGGGACCGGCGAGCAGTACTTC.

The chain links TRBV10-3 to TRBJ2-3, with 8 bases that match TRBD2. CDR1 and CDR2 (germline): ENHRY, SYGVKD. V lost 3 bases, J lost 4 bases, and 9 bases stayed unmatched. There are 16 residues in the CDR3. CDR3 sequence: CAISEGAGDGADTQYF. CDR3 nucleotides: TGTGCCATCAGTGAAGGAGCGGGAGATGGGGCAGATACGCAGTATTTT.

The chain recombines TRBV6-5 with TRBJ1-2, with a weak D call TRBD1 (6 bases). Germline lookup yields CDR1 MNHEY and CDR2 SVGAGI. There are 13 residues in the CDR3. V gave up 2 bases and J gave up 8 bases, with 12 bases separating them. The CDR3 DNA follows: TGTGCCAGCAGTTACCTAGAGGGGGAGGGCTACACCTTC. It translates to CASSYLEGEGYTF.

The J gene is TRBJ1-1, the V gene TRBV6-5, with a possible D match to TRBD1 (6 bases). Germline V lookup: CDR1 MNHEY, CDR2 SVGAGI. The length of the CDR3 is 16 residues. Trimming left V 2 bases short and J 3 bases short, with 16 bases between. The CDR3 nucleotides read TGTGCCAGCAGTTACCGACCCGGGACAATGGACACTGAAGCTTTCTTT. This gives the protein CASSYRPGTMDTEAFF.

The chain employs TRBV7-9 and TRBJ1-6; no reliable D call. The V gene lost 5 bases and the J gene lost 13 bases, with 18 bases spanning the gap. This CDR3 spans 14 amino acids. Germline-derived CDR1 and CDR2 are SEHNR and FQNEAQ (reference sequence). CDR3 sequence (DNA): TGTGCCAGCAGCCTGGGAGGTAGCTTGGGGCCCCTCCACTTT. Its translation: CASSLGGSLGPLHF.

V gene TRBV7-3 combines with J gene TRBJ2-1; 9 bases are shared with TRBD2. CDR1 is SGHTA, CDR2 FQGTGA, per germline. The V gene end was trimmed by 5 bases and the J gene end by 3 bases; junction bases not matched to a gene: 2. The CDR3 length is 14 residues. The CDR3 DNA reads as TGTGCCAGCAGCGGGCGGGAGGGCTACAATGAGCAGTTCTTC. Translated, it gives CASSGREGYNEQFF. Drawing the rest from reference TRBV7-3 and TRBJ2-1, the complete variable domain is GAGVSQTPSNKVTEKGKYVELRCDPISGHTALYWYRQSLGQGPEFLIYFQGTGAADDSGLPNDRFFAVRPEGSVSTLKIQRTERGDSAVYLCASSGREGYNEQFFGPGTRLTVL.

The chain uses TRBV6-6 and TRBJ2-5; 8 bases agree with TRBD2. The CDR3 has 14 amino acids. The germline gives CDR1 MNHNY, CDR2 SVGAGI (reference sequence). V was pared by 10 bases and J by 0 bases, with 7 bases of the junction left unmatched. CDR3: CATAGTRNQETQYF. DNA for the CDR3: TGTGCCACCGCCGGGACTAGAAACCAAGAGACCCAGTACTTC.